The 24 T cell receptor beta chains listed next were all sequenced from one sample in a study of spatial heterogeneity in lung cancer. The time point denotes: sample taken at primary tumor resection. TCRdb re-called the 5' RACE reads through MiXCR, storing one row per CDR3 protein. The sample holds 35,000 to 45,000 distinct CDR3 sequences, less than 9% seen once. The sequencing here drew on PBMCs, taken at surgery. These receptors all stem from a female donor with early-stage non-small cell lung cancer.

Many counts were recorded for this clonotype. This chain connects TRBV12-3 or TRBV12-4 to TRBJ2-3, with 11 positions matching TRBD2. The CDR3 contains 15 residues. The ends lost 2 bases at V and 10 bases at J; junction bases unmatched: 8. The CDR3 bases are TGTGCCAGCAGTTTAATACTAGCGGGAGAGTTGGCGCAGTATTTT. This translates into CASSLILAGELAQYF.

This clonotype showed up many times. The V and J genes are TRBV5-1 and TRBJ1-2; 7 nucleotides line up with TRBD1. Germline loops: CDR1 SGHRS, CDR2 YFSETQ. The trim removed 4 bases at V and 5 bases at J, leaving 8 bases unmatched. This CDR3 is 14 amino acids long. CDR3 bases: TGCGCCAGCAGCGCGACAGGGTCTGTGTATGGCTACACCTTC. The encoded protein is CASSATGSVYGYTF.

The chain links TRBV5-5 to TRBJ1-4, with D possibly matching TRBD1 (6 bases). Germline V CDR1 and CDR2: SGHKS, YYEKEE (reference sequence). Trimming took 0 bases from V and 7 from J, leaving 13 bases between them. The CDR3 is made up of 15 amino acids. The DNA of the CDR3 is TGTGCCAGCAGCTTGGACAACAGGGCAATTGAAAAACTGTTTTTT. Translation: CASSLDNRAIEKLFF.

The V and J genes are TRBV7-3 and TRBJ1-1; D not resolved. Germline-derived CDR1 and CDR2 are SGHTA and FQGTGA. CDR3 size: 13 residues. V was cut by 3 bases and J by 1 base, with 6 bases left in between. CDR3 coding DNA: TGTGCCAGCAGCTTCAGTCCGAACACTGAAGCTTTCTTT. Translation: CASSFSPNTEAFF.

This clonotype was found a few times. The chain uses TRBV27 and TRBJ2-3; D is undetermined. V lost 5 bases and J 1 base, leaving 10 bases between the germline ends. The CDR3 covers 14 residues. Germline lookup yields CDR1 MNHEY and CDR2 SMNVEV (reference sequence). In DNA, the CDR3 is TGTGCCAGCAGTCTCGACACACGCACAGATACGCAGTATTTT. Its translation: CASSLDTRTDTQYF.

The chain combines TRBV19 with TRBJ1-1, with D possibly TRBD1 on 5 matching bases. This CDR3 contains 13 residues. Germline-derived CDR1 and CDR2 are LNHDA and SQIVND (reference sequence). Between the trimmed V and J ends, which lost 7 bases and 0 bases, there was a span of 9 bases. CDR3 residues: CASIGTVNTEAFF. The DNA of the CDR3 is TGTGCCAGTATTGGGACGGTGAACACTGAAGCTTTCTTT.

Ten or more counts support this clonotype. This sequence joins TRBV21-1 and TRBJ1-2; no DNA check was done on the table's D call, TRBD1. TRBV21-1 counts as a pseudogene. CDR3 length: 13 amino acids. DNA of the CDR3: TGTGCCAGCACTGAAGGGGGGGTCTATGGCTACACCTTC. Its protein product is CASTEGGVYGYTF.

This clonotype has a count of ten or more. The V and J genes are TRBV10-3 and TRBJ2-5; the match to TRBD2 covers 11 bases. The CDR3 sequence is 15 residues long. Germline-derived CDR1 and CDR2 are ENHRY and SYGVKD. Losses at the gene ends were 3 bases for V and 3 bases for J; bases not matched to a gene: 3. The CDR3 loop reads CAISERLAGKETQYF. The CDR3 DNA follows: TGTGCCATCAGTGAAAGACTAGCGGGGAAAGAGACCCAGTACTTC.

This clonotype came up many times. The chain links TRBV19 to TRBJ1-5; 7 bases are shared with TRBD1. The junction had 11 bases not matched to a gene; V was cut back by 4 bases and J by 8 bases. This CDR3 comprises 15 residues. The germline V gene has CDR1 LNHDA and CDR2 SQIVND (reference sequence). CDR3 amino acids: CASSTARQGQEPQHF. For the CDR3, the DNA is TGTGCCAGTAGTACTGCTCGACAGGGCCAGGAGCCCCAGCATTTT.

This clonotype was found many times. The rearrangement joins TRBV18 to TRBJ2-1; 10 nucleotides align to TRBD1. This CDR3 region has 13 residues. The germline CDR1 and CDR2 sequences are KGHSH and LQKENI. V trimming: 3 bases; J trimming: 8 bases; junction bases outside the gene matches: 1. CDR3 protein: CASSPDRGHEQFF. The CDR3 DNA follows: TGTGCCAGCTCACCCGACAGGGGGCATGAGCAGTTCTTC. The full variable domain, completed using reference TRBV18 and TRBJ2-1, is NAGVMQNPRHLVRRRGQEARLRCSPMKGHSHVYWYRQLPEEGLKFMVYLQKENIIDESGMPKERFSAEFPKEGPSILRIQQVVRGDSAAYFCASSPDRGHEQFFGPGTRLTVL.

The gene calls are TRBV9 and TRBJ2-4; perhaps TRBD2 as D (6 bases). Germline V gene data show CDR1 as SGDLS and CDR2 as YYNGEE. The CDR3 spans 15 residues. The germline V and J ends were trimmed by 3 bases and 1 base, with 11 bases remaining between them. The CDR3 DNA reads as TGTGCCAGCAGCGCGGCGGGGATCGCCAAAAACATTCAGTACTTC. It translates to CASSAAGIAKNIQYF.

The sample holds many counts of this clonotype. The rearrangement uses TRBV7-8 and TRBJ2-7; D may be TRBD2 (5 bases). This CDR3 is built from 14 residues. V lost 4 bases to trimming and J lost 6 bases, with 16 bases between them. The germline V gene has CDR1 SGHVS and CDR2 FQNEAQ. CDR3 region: CASSSERGPGEQYF. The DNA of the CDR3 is TGTGCCAGCAGCTCAGAGAGAGGGCCCGGCGAGCAGTACTTC.

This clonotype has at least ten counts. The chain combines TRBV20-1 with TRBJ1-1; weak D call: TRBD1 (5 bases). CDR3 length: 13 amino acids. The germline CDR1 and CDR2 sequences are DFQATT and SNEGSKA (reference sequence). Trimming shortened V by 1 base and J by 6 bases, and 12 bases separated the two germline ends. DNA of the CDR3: TGCAGTGCTAGAGTCTTCGGGGCCGCTGAAGCTTTCTTT. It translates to CSARVFGAAEAFF.

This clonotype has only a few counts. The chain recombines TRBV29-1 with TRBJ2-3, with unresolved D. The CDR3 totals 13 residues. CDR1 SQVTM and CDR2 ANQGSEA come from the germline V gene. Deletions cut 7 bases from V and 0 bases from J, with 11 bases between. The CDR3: CSAGEVSTDTQYF. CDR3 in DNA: TGCAGCGCTGGAGAGGTTAGCACAGATACGCAGTATTTT.

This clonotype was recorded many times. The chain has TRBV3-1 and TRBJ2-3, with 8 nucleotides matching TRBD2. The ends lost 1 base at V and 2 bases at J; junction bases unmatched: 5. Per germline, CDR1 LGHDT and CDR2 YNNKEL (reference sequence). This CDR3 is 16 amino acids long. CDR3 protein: CASSQVSGGVTDTQYF. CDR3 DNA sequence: TGTGCCAGCAGCCAAGTCAGCGGGGGCGTCACAGATACGCAGTATTTT.

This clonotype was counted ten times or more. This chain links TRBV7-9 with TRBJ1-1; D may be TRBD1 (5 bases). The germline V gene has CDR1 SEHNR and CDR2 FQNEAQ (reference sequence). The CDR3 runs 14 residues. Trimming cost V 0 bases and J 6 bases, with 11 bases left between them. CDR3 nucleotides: TGTGCCAGCAGCTTAGCAGGGGCGGGTTCTGAAGCTTTCTTT. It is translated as CASSLAGAGSEAFF.

In nucleotides, the CDR3 is TGCAGTGTGGTCAGGGAGGAACGCGGCTACACCTTC. Its protein product is CSVVREERGYTF. The rearrangement links TRBV20-1 to TRBJ1-2; maybe TRBD1 (5 bases). V lost 7 bases to trimming and J lost 8 bases, with 17 bases between them. Germline CDR1 and CDR2: DFQATT and SNEGSKA (reference sequence). The length of the CDR3 is 12 residues.

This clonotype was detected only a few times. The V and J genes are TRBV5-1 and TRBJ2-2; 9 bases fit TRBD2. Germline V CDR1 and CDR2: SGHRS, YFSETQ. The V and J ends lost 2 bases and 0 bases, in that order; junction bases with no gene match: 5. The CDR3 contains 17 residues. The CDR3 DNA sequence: TGCGCCAGCAGCTTCGTGGCTAGCGGGACGAACACCGGGGAGCTGTTTTTT. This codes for CASSFVASGTNTGELFF.

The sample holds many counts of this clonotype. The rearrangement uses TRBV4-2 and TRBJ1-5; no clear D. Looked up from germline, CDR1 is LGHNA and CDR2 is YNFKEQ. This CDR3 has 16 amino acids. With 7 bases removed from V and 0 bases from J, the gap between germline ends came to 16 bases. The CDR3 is CASTRHRDYSNQPQHF. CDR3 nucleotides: TGTGCCAGCACCCGACACCGGGATTATAGCAATCAGCCCCAGCATTTT.

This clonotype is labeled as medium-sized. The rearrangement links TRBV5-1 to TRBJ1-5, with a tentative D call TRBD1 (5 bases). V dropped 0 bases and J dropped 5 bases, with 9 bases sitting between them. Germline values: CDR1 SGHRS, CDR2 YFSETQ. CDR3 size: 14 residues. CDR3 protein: CASSLETAYQPQHF. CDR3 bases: TGCGCCAGCAGCTTGGAGACAGCTTATCAGCCCCAGCATTTT.

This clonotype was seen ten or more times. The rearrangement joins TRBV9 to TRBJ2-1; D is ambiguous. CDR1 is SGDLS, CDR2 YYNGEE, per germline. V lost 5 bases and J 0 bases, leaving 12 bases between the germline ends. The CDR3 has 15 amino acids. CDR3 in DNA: TGTGCCAGCAGGAAGGGCCCTAGCTCCTACAATGAGCAGTTCTTC. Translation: CASRKGPSSYNEQFF.

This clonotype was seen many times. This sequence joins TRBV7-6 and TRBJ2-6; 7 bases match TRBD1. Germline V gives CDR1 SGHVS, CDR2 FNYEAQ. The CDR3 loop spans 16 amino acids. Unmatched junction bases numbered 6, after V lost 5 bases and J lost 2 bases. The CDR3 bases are TGTGCCAGCAGCCAAGGGACAGTTCCTGGGGCCAACGTCCTGACTTTC. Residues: CASSQGTVPGANVLTF.

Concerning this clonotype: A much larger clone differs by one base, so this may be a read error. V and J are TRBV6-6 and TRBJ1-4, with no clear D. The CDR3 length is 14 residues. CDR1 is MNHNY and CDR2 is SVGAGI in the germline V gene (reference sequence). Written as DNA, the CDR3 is TGTGCCAGCAGTTACCCCTCAGGAAATGAAACACTGTTTTTT. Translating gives CASSYPSGNETLFF.

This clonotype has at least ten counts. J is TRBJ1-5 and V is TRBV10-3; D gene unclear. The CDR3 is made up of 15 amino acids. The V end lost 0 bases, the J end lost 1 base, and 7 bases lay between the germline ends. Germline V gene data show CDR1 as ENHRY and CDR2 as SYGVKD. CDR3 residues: CAISESIESNQPQHF. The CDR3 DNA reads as TGTGCCATCAGTGAGTCGATCGAGAGCAATCAGCCCCAGCATTTT.